These 17 T cell receptor beta chains share one sample of origin, sequenced in a study of T cells in Graves' hyperthyroidism and ophthalmopathy. It was RNA transcripts that yielded the amplified TCR beta CDR3 regions. Researchers ran a first-round RT-PCR on the TCR CDR3 using the HTBI primer set. TCRdb called the multiplex PCR reads again in MiXCR, with one record for every CDR3 protein. This table holds about 580,000 distinct CDR3 sequences, approximately 14% found once. Material: blood. The receptors originated from a woman younger than 45 with Graves' hyperthyroidism that later progressed to Graves' ophthalmopathy.

This sequence joins TRBV19 and TRBJ2-7, with 8 nucleotides matching TRBD2. The CDR3 loop spans 13 amino acids. Germline CDR1 LNHDA, CDR2 SQIVND (reference sequence). V lost 4 bases, J lost 3 bases, and 2 bases stayed unmatched. DNA for the CDR3: TGTGCCAGTAGTAACGGGAGGGACTACGAGCAGTACTTC. Its protein product is CASSNGRDYEQYF. Variable domain in full (rest from reference TRBV19 and TRBJ2-7): DGGITQSPKYLFRKEGQNVTLSCEQNLNHDAMYWYRQDPGQGLRLIYYSQIVNDFQKGDIAEGYSVSREKKESFPLTVTSAQKNPTAFYLCASSNGRDYEQYFGPGTRLTVT.

This clonotype was counted at least ten times. This chain joins TRBV19 and TRBJ1-5; 7 bases agree with TRBD1. J lost 5 bases, V lost 5 bases, and 3 bases had no gene match. The CDR3 runs to 13 residues. CDR1 and CDR2 from the germline V gene are LNHDA and SQIVND (reference sequence). The DNA for the CDR3 is TGTGCCAGTAGTCAAGGGGGCGATCAGCCCCAGCATTTT. This codes for CASSQGGDQPQHF.

This clonotype was seen a handful of times. The V call is TRBV20-1, the J call TRBJ1-5; a weak D match, TRBD1 (6 bases). Per germline, CDR1 DFQATT and CDR2 SNEGSKA (reference sequence). V was pared by 6 bases and J by 4 bases, with 25 bases between. CDR3 length: 17 residues. The CDR3 loop reads CSANQTGRFFVNQPQHF. The CDR3 DNA sequence: TGCAGTGCAAATCAGACAGGAAGGTTTTTTGTTAATCAGCCCCAGCATTTT.

This clonotype was detected ten times or more. The CDR3 protein is CASSYQSGPGYEQYF. The CDR3 nucleotides are TGTGCCAGCAGTTACCAATCCGGCCCAGGCTACGAGCAGTACTTC. The J gene is TRBJ2-7, the V gene TRBV6-5; D is unresolved. The CDR3 covers 15 residues. V lost 2 bases and J lost 3, with 14 bases in between. Germline CDR1 and CDR2: MNHEY and SVGAGI.

This clonotype was counted ten times or more. This chain's CDR3 is CASSTRTGGPVDTQYF. The CDR3 DNA reads TGCGCCAGCAGCACTCGGACAGGGGGCCCCGTAGATACGCAGTATTTT. The chain links TRBV4-1 to TRBJ2-3; 11 bases map to TRBD1. V shed 5 bases, J shed 5 bases, and the junction held 9 bases outside the gene matches. CDR1 and CDR2 (germline): MGHRA, YSYEKL. The CDR3 extends over 16 amino acids.

On this clonotype: A read error may be the cause here, since a much bigger clone is one base away. V usage is TRBV7-6 and J usage is TRBJ2-2; 9 bases are a match to TRBD1. The CDR3 has 15 amino acids. The germline CDR1 and CDR2 sequences are SGHVS and FNYEAQ. The CDR3 is CASSLKTGGGRKLVF. DNA for the CDR3: TGTGCCAGCAGCTTAAAGACAGGGGGAGGGCGAAAGCTGGTTTTT.

V gene TRBV20-1 combines with J gene TRBJ2-5; 7 bases fit TRBD2. Trimming took 4 bases from V and 5 from J; bases not matched to a gene: 1. The germline CDR1 and CDR2 sequences are DFQATT and SNEGSKA (reference sequence). This CDR3 is 11 amino acids long. CDR3 sequence: CSAMREETQYF. The DNA for the CDR3 is TGCAGTGCTATGCGGGAGGAGACCCAGTACTTC.

At least ten counts were recorded for this clonotype. J is TRBJ1-2 and V is TRBV7-2; D gene ambiguous. This CDR3 is 15 amino acids long. Per the germline V gene, CDR1 is SGHTA and CDR2 is FQGNSA. V lost 0 bases and J 2 bases, leaving 10 bases between the germline ends. DNA for the CDR3: TGTGCCAGCAGCTTAGCGGCGGATTGGAACTATGGCTACACCTTC. The encoded protein is CASSLAADWNYGYTF.

In this sample, this clonotype turned up many times. The chain is built from TRBV2 and TRBJ2-7; 8 bases map to TRBD2. The trim removed 7 bases at V and 1 base at J, leaving 6 bases unmatched. The CDR3 has 14 residues. Germline V lookup: CDR1 SNHLY, CDR2 FYNNEI. CDR3 nucleotides: TGTGCCAGCATCGGGGGCGGGAGGTCCTACGAGCAGTACTTC. Translating it yields CASIGGGRSYEQYF.

This clonotype has at least ten counts. This chain joins TRBV6-1 and TRBJ2-3; the match to TRBD2 covers 12 bases. The germline V gene encodes CDR1 MNHNS and CDR2 SASEGT. The CDR3 loop spans 16 amino acids. V shed 3 bases, J shed 6 bases, and the junction held 7 bases outside the gene matches. CDR3 sequence (DNA): TGTGCCAGCAGTGACCTAGCGGGAGGGCCGCCGGATACGCAGTATTTT. Protein: CASSDLAGGPPDTQYF.

This clonotype was seen repeatedly, ten times or more. The chain recombines TRBV30 with TRBJ1-4; no definite D call. CDR1 is GTSNPN, CDR2 SVGIG, per germline (reference sequence). The germline V and J ends were trimmed by 3 bases and 0 bases, with 8 bases remaining between them. The CDR3 covers 14 residues. The CDR3 loop is CAWRNQPTNEKLFF. As DNA, the CDR3 is TGTGCCTGGAGGAATCAGCCAACTAATGAAAAACTGTTTTTT.

This clonotype was counted ten times or more. The chain carries TRBV12-3 or TRBV12-4 and TRBJ2-3; 9 nucleotides agree with TRBD1. This CDR3 region has 16 residues. Trimming at V came to 0 bases and at J to 4 bases, leaving 5 bases not matched to a gene. The CDR3 protein is CASSLAGTGRADTQYF. DNA of the CDR3: TGTGCCAGCAGTTTAGCCGGGACAGGGCGGGCAGATACGCAGTATTTT.

This clonotype has ten or more counts. Here the CDR3 reads CASRRQGSYEQYF. CDR3 nucleotide sequence: TGTGCCAGTCGGAGACAGGGCTCCTACGAGCAGTACTTC. The chain recombines TRBV19 with TRBJ2-7, with TRBD1 matching 7 bases. J lost 0 bases, V lost 8 bases, and 4 bases had no gene match. Germline V gives CDR1 LNHDA, CDR2 SQIVND (reference sequence). The CDR3 consists of 13 residues. Complete variable domain (other parts from reference TRBV19 and TRBJ2-7): DGGITQSPKYLFRKEGQNVTLSCEQNLNHDAMYWYRQDPGQGLRLIYYSQIVNDFQKGDIAEGYSVSREKKESFPLTVTSAQKNPTAFYLCASRRQGSYEQYFGPGTRLTVT.

This clonotype was counted only a few times. The chain couples TRBV4-1 to TRBJ1-6, with TRBD1 identical over 10 bases. The V and J ends lost 4 bases and 7 bases, in that order; junction bases with no gene match: 7. The CDR3 contains 16 residues. Germline lookup yields CDR1 MGHRA and CDR2 YSYEKL. Written as DNA, the CDR3 is TGCGCCAGCAGCCCTGACCGGACAGGGGGGAATTCACCCCTCCACTTT. Translation gives CASSPDRTGGNSPLHF.

The V and J genes are TRBV19 and TRBJ2-1, with D perhaps matching TRBD1 or TRBD2 (7 bases each). Trimming pared 4 bases from V and 4 bases from J, leaving 17 bases between. The CDR3 loop spans 16 amino acids. Germline loops: CDR1 LNHDA, CDR2 SQIVND (reference sequence). The CDR3 sequence is CASSNQGGNFYNEQFF. The CDR3 DNA is TGTGCCAGTAGTAATCAGGGGGGGAACTTTTACAATGAGCAGTTCTTC. The full variable domain, in which reference TRBV19 and TRBJ2-1 provide the parts outside the CDR3, is DGGITQSPKYLFRKEGQNVTLSCEQNLNHDAMYWYRQDPGQGLRLIYYSQIVNDFQKGDIAEGYSVSREKKESFPLTVTSAQKNPTAFYLCASSNQGGNFYNEQFFGPGTRLTVL.

There are many counts of this clonotype. The chain recombines TRBV20-1 with TRBJ1-2, with 7 bases identical to TRBD1. Germline CDR1 DFQATT, CDR2 SNEGSKA (reference sequence). V lost 6 bases and J lost 2; bases outside the gene matches: 12. CDR3 size: 15 residues. CDR3: CSAVPPGTANYGYTF. For the CDR3, the DNA is TGCAGTGCCGTCCCCCCTGGGACAGCGAACTATGGCTACACCTTC.

J is TRBJ1-2 and V is TRBV4-1, with 10 bases aligning to TRBD1. V shed 4 bases, J shed 6 bases, and the junction held 14 bases outside the gene matches. Germline CDR1 is MGHRA and CDR2 is YSYEKL. The length of the CDR3 is 17 residues. CDR3 DNA sequence: TGCGCCAGCAGCCGTGGACAGGGGGTCGGAGGTGGTGATGGCTACACCTTC. It encodes CASSRGQGVGGGDGYTF.